This TCR beta chain was profiled in a study of cytomegalovirus exposure and HLA in healthy donors. This CDR3 region has 15 residues. The trim removed 5 bases at V and 3 bases at J, leaving 7 bases unmatched. Germline CDR1 and CDR2: SGHAT and FQNNGV. Primers included in the PCR were 60 Vbeta and 13 Jbeta primers. Produced via immunoSEQ multiplex PCR; TCRdb's table is partial and in-frame only. The sample has about 180,000 clones; roughly 87% are singletons. This clone was detected a few times. This TCR came from a man aged 35 to 55 in good health and CMV-seronegative. The V call is TRBV11-2, the J call TRBJ2-1; the match to TRBD1 covers 7 bases. Source material: PBMCs. The CDR3 nucleotides read TGTGCCAGCAGCCGCCGAGGGGGCGACTACAATGAGCAGTTCTTC. Amino acids: CASSRRGGDYNEQFF.